The 21 T cell receptor beta chains below were found in one sample sequenced in a study of Ad26.COV2.S vaccination and SARS-CoV-2 variants. Clones were read by immunoSEQ multiplex PCR, and TCRdb kept only the in-frame ones, dropping some. The table has about 94,000 clones, more than 70% seen once. The sequencing here drew on peripheral blood, taken after recovery from COVID-19. All receptors derive from a human donor who had recovered from COVID-19.

J is TRBJ2-1 and V is TRBV9, with D unclear. The CDR3 has 15 amino acids. The V gene's germline CDR1 is SGDLS and CDR2 YYNGEE. Trimming left V 4 bases short and J 6 bases short, with 17 bases between. In DNA, the CDR3 is TGTGCCAGCAGCCCAGTTAGAATTAGTTCCAATGAGCAGTTCTTC. Protein sequence: CASSPVRISSNEQFF.

The chain links TRBV2 to TRBJ2-3, with D uncertain. Germline values: CDR1 SNHLY, CDR2 FYNNEI. The V end was cut by 4 bases, the J end by 4 bases, with 12 bases between. This CDR3 region has 14 residues. The CDR3 spells CASSGQVPPDTQYF. In nucleotides, the CDR3 is TGTGCCAGCAGTGGGCAGGTTCCACCAGATACGCAGTATTTT.

V usage is TRBV14 and J usage is TRBJ2-7; D gene unclear. With 3 bases removed from V and 2 bases from J, the gap between germline ends came to 14 bases. Germline loops: CDR1 SGHDN, CDR2 FVKESK. This CDR3 is 15 amino acids long. Here the CDR3 reads CASSQLQISTYEQYF. CDR3 DNA: TGTGCCAGCAGCCAGCTTCAGATTAGTACCTACGAGCAGTACTTC. The full variable domain, its missing parts supplied by reference TRBV14 and TRBJ2-7, is EAGVTQFPSHSVIEKGQTVTLRCDPISGHDNLYWYRRVMGKEIKFLLHFVKESKQDESGMPNNRFLAERTGGTYSTLKVQPAELEDSGVYFCASSQLQISTYEQYFGPGTRLTVT.

The chain joins TRBV7-6 to TRBJ1-5; 7 bases map to TRBD1. J was trimmed by 4 bases and V by 5 bases; bases with no gene match: 11. This CDR3 spans 16 amino acids. CDR1 and CDR2 from the germline V gene are SGHVS and FNYEAQ. CDR3 sequence (DNA): TGTGCCAGCAGCACAGGGACAGTAGCTTTGAATCAGCCCCAGCATTTT. Protein sequence: CASSTGTVALNQPQHF.

V usage is TRBV7-2 and J usage is TRBJ2-7, with D tentatively TRBD1 (6 bases). CDR3 length: 12 residues. V dropped 4 bases and J dropped 5 bases, with 9 bases sitting between them. CDR1 SGHTA and CDR2 FQGNSA come from the germline V gene. Here the CDR3 DNA reads TGTGCCAGCAGCTATACAGGGAACGAGCAGTACTTC. Its translation: CASSYTGNEQYF.

The gene calls are TRBV19 and TRBJ2-7, with TRBD2 identical over 10 bases. Losses at the gene ends were 4 bases for V and 0 bases for J; bases not matched to a gene: 9. Looked up from germline, CDR1 is LNHDA and CDR2 is SQIVND (reference sequence). The CDR3 is 17 amino acids. The CDR3 region has the DNA TGTGCCAGTAGTAGCCTAGCGGGAGCCCAGAGCTCCTACGAGCAGTACTTC. Translation gives CASSSLAGAQSSYEQYF.

The chain carries TRBV7-9 and TRBJ2-5; 10 bases are shared with TRBD2. The CDR3 has 15 residues. In germline, CDR1 is SEHNR, CDR2 FQNEAQ (reference sequence). V lost 4 bases and J lost 5; bases outside the gene matches: 7. The chain's CDR3 is CASSSASGSRETQYF. In nucleotides, the CDR3 is TGTGCCAGCAGCTCCGCTAGCGGGAGTAGGGAGACCCAGTACTTC.

The rearrangement links TRBV4-1 to TRBJ2-5; D call uncertain. The CDR3 spans 13 residues. Looked up from germline, CDR1 is MGHRA and CDR2 is YSYEKL. With 0 bases removed from V and 5 bases from J, the gap between germline ends came to 7 bases. In nucleotides, the CDR3 is TGCGCCAGCAGCCAAGATCGGGTTGAGACCCAGTACTTC. It specifies CASSQDRVETQYF.

To note about this clone: Other DNA variants within this sample encode the same CDR3. The V and J genes are TRBV19 and TRBJ2-3; D remains unclear. The CDR3 has 13 amino acids. Germline CDR1 LNHDA, CDR2 SQIVND (reference sequence). Deletions cut 1 base from V and 6 bases from J, with 8 bases between. CDR3 loop: CASSIGHPDTQYF. The CDR3 DNA follows: TGTGCCAGTAGTATAGGCCATCCGGATACGCAGTATTTT.

The V call is TRBV19, the J call TRBJ2-7; D not certain. V lost 1 base to trimming and J lost 0 bases, with 10 bases between them. The CDR3 has 15 residues. Germline lookup yields CDR1 LNHDA and CDR2 SQIVND (reference sequence). As DNA, the CDR3 is TGTGCCAGTAGTATAGTTCCACGAAGCTCCTACGAGCAGTACTTC. It translates to CASSIVPRSSYEQYF.

The V call is TRBV2, the J call TRBJ2-5; D is uncertain. The V and J ends lost 4 bases and 2 bases respectively, with 8 bases between them. The CDR3 extends over 13 amino acids. The germline CDR1 and CDR2 sequences are SNHLY and FYNNEI. CDR3 residues: CASSAGLQETQYF. The CDR3 bases are TGTGCCAGCAGTGCAGGATTACAAGAGACCCAGTACTTC.

This chain links TRBV10-1 with TRBJ1-5; D is unresolved. CDR1 is WNHNN, CDR2 SYGVQD, per germline (reference sequence). Trimming removed 2 bases from V and 6 bases from J, with 8 bases in between. The CDR3 totals 13 residues. CDR3 coding DNA: TGCGCCAGCAGTGAGACACGCGGTCAGCCCCAGCATTTT. Translated: CASSETRGQPQHF.

The chain employs TRBV12-3 or TRBV12-4 and TRBJ1-4; D is ambiguous. The CDR3 has 13 amino acids. Trimming removed 7 bases at V and 2 bases at J, with 8 bases between. This CDR3 reads CASKGSTNEKLFF. In DNA form, the CDR3 reads TGTGCCAGCAAGGGATCTACTAATGAAAAACTGTTTTTT.

This clone was detected a few times. This chain uses TRBV28 with TRBJ1-5, with 7 bases that match TRBD1. The CDR3 sequence is 16 residues long. CDR1 is MDHEN, CDR2 SYDVKM, per germline. J was trimmed by 2 bases and V by 2 bases; bases with no gene match: 6. The CDR3 sequence is CASSLPLGQGNQPQHF. The CDR3, as DNA: TGTGCCAGCAGTTTACCCCTTGGACAGGGCAATCAGCCCCAGCATTTT.

The genes are TRBV5-4 and TRBJ2-1; D may correspond to TRBD1 or TRBD2 (5 bases each). The CDR3 has 16 residues. Germline V lookup: CDR1 SGHNT, CDR2 YYREEE (reference sequence). The V end lost 5 bases, the J end lost 4 bases, and 19 bases lay between the germline ends. CDR3 residues: CASSPIWGKGYNEQFF. In nucleotides, the CDR3 is TGTGCCAGCAGTCCCATTTGGGGGAAGGGTTACAATGAGCAGTTCTTC.

The rearrangement links TRBV27 to TRBJ2-1, with D possibly called TRBD1 or TRBD2 (5 bases each). V was trimmed by 6 bases and J by 15 bases, leaving 21 bases between them. Per the germline V gene, CDR1 is MNHEY and CDR2 is SMNVEV (reference sequence). This CDR3 is 13 amino acids long. The CDR3 DNA sequence: TGTGCCAGCAGGGGGGACGGTTCCCTCCTCACGTTCTTC. This codes for CASRGDGSLLTFF.

The rearrangement uses TRBV5-1 and TRBJ2-7, with TRBD1 as a possible D gene (6 bases). The CDR3 sequence is 13 residues long. V lost 0 bases and J lost 4, with 8 bases in between. From germline, CDR1 is SGHRS and CDR2 YFSETQ. CDR3 sequence reads: CASSLDRDYEQYF. CDR3 bases: TGCGCCAGCAGCTTGGACAGGGATTACGAGCAGTACTTC.

The V and J genes are TRBV3-1 (or the pseudogene TRBV3-2) and TRBJ2-1; D remains unclear. Germline CDR1 reads LGHDT; CDR2 reads YNNKEL (reference sequence). The CDR3 has 15 residues. The V end lost 1 base, the J end lost 3 bases, and 10 bases lay between the germline ends. As DNA, the CDR3 is TGTGCCAGCAGCCAAGGAACCCATATCTACAATGAGCAGTTCTTC. Amino acids: CASSQGTHIYNEQFF.

This clone was seen only a few times. This chain joins TRBV4-1 and TRBJ1-5; D gene uncertain. Germline V gene data show CDR1 as MGHRA and CDR2 as YSYEKL. Trimming left V 0 bases short and J 0 bases short, with 9 bases between. The CDR3 extends over 16 amino acids. In DNA form, the CDR3 reads TGCGCCAGCAGCCAAGATCCTTACAATAGCAATCAGCCCCAGCATTTT. It is translated as CASSQDPYNSNQPQHF.

The chain recombines TRBV24-1 with TRBJ1-1, with D tentatively TRBD1 (6 bases). Germline values: CDR1 KGHDR, CDR2 SFDVKD. This CDR3 has 14 residues. Trimming pared 4 bases from V and 1 base from J, leaving 9 bases between. The CDR3 DNA is TGTGCCACCAGTGAGGGGGGCGCGAACACTGAAGCTTTCTTT. It yields the protein CATSEGGANTEAFF.

This clone rates as medium-sized. The chain carries TRBV27 and TRBJ2-1; no firm D call. The CDR3 is made up of 14 amino acids. The V end lost 3 bases, the J end lost 5 bases, and 11 bases lay between the germline ends. Germline loops: CDR1 MNHEY, CDR2 SMNVEV (reference sequence). The CDR3 region is CASSLGSVHNEQFF. In DNA, the CDR3 is TGTGCCAGCAGTTTGGGTTCAGTACACAATGAGCAGTTCTTC.